One sample yielded the 29 T cell receptor beta chains listed below, sequenced in a study of Graves' ophthalmopathy and Graves' hyperthyroidism. RNA served as the template for amplifying TCR beta CDR3 regions. RT-PCR in the first round used HTBI primers; a second-round multiplex PCR followed. TCRdb itself ran the multiplex PCR reads through MiXCR, one entry per CDR3 protein. The table includes about 58,000 distinct CDR3 sequences, roughly 47% detected once. The sample taken for sequencing was peripheral blood. Every receptor here comes from an adult woman with Graves' ophthalmopathy.

Remarks on this clonotype: A junction end diverges from the germline sequence, so it may reflect a read error. V usage is TRBV5-4 and J usage is TRBJ2-7; 8 bases map to TRBD1. The CDR3 is 14 amino acids. The germline V gene has CDR1 SGHNT and CDR2 YYREEE (reference sequence). The CDR3 region is CASSTGQGGYKQYF. CDR3 nucleotides: TGTGCCAGCAGCACCGGACAGGGAGGCTACAAGCAGTACTTC.

V and J are TRBV2 and TRBJ2-5, with D maybe TRBD2 (6 bases). Germline-derived CDR1 and CDR2 are SNHLY and FYNNEI. V dropped 6 bases and J dropped 0 bases, with 8 bases sitting between them. The CDR3 length is 13 residues. This CDR3 is CASSGGHQETQYF. The CDR3 DNA reads TGTGCCAGCAGCGGGGGTCACCAAGAGACCCAGTACTTC.

This clonotype was seen many times. The chain links TRBV7-2 to TRBJ2-3, with D tentatively TRBD1 (5 bases). CDR1 SGHTA and CDR2 FQGNSA come from the germline V gene. Deletions cut 5 bases from V and 3 bases from J, with 15 bases between. The CDR3 is 15 amino acids. The CDR3 region has the DNA TGTGCCAGCAGCCTATGGACACGTAGTACAGATACGCAGTATTTT. Translating it yields CASSLWTRSTDTQYF.

This clonotype has ten or more counts. The chain carries TRBV2 and TRBJ2-5; D unresolved. The germline CDR1 and CDR2 sequences are SNHLY and FYNNEI. Trimming shortened V by 7 bases and J by 2 bases, and 11 bases separated the two germline ends. The CDR3 contains 13 residues. CDR3 sequence reads: CASKANEQETQYF. The CDR3 nucleotides read TGTGCCAGCAAAGCGAATGAACAAGAGACCCAGTACTTC. Full variable domain (rest looked up from reference TRBV2 and TRBJ2-5): EPEVTQTPSHQVTQMGQEVILRCVPISNHLYFYWYRQILGQKVEFLVSFYNNEISEKSEIFDDQFSVERPDGSNFTLKIRSTKLEDSAMYFCASKANEQETQYFGPGTRLLVL.

This clonotype has ten or more counts. This CDR3 is CASSHISTGELFF. The CDR3 nucleotides are TGTGCCAGCAGCCATATTTCAACCGGGGAGCTGTTTTTT. The V and J genes are TRBV14 and TRBJ2-2; D remains unclear. CDR1 and CDR2 (germline): SGHDN, FVKESK. The CDR3 runs 13 residues. Deletions cut 3 bases from V and 5 bases from J, with 7 bases between.

There are a few counts of this clonotype. The V call is TRBV30, the J call TRBJ2-7; possible D gene TRBD2, 5 bases. The CDR3 spans 13 residues. The germline V and J ends were trimmed by 4 bases and 5 bases, with 15 bases remaining between them. CDR1 and CDR2 (germline): GTSNPN, SVGIG (reference sequence). The CDR3 sequence is CAWNNGKTDEQYF. DNA of the CDR3: TGTGCCTGGAACAACGGGAAAACGGACGAGCAGTACTTC.

The genes are TRBV19 and TRBJ1-5; D ambiguous. The germline gives CDR1 LNHDA, CDR2 SQIVND (reference sequence). CDR3 length: 15 amino acids. V was pared by 0 bases and J by 4 bases, with 10 bases between. The CDR3 DNA follows: TGTGCCAGTAGTATAGATGCAGAGACAAATCAGCCCCAGCATTTT. Amino acids: CASSIDAETNQPQHF.

This clonotype was seen repeatedly, ten times or more. The chain employs TRBV6-6 and TRBJ2-7, with TRBD2 as a possible D gene (5 bases). The CDR3 consists of 15 residues. Per the germline V gene, CDR1 is MNHNY and CDR2 is SVGAGI (reference sequence). V was cut by 7 bases and J by 6 bases, with 22 bases left in between. Written as DNA, the CDR3 is TGTGCCAGCACCGACCCAAGAGGGTTCGCGGGCGAGCAGTACTTC. Its translation is CASTDPRGFAGEQYF.

There are many counts of this clonotype. The rearrangement links TRBV7-2 to TRBJ1-2; TRBD1 matches at 8 bases. In germline, CDR1 is SGHTA, CDR2 FQGNSA. Unmatched junction bases numbered 5, after V lost 5 bases and J lost 6 bases. CDR3 size: 13 residues. Here the CDR3 DNA reads TGTGCCAGCAGCCCCACAGGGGGACATGGCTACACCTTC. This translates into CASSPTGGHGYTF.

The chain has TRBV25-1 and TRBJ1-6; 7 bases are a match to TRBD1. The CDR3 contains 15 residues. From germline, CDR1 is MGHDK and CDR2 SYGVNS. The J segment lost 5 bases and the V segment lost 3 bases, leaving 4 bases of the junction unmatched. The CDR3 is CASSDGGTDNSPLHF. The CDR3 DNA is TGTGCCAGCAGTGATGGCGGGACAGATAATTCACCCCTCCACTTT.

Remarks on this clonotype: One end of the junction is discordant with germline, which a read error may explain. V and J are TRBV24-1 and TRBJ1-5; the D is unclear. Germline CDR1 is KGHDR and CDR2 is SFDVKD. The CDR3 is made up of 14 amino acids. DNA of the CDR3: TGCGCCACCAGTTCGTTGGGAAGCGATCGGCCCCAGCATTTT. It specifies CATSSLGSDRPQHF.

The chain employs TRBV7-8 and TRBJ2-5, with D uncertain. Trimming cost V 5 bases and J 1 base, with 11 bases left between them. The CDR3 contains 14 residues. The germline V gene has CDR1 SGHVS and CDR2 FQNEAQ. CDR3 region: CASSPARTQETQYF. In nucleotides, the CDR3 is TGTGCCAGCAGCCCAGCCCGTACCCAAGAGACCCAGTACTTC.

This clonotype is medium-sized within its sample. V usage is TRBV24-1 and J usage is TRBJ2-7, with no clear D. Germline V lookup: CDR1 KGHDR, CDR2 SFDVKD. The CDR3 loop spans 11 amino acids. V lost 5 bases, J lost 4 bases, and 5 bases lay in between. In nucleotides, the CDR3 is TGTGCCACCAGTGGGGGATACGAGCAGTACTTC. It encodes CATSGGYEQYF.

In its sample, this clonotype was seen once. The genes are TRBV7-2 and TRBJ1-1, with 10 nucleotides matching TRBD1. Germline trimming cut 4 bases from V and 0 bases from J; bases unmatched to any gene: 11. This CDR3 contains 18 residues. Germline V gives CDR1 SGHTA, CDR2 FQGNSA. CDR3 DNA: TGTGCCAGCAGCTACGCCGGGACAGGGGTGTCCATGAACACTGAAGCTTTCTTT. Translation gives CASSYAGTGVSMNTEAFF.

This chain links TRBV4-3 with TRBJ2-5; D call uncertain. The germline V gene has CDR1 LGHNA and CDR2 YSLEER. CDR3 length: 10 residues. Trimming left V 0 bases short and J 10 bases short, with 3 bases between. CDR3 in DNA: TGCGCCAGCAGCCAAGATTTCCAGTACTTC. It yields the protein CASSQDFQYF.

The sample holds many counts of this clonotype. The rearrangement uses TRBV6-1 and TRBJ1-3; D remains unclear. Germline V CDR1 and CDR2: MNHNS, SASEGT. The CDR3 covers 13 residues. Trimming removed 4 bases from V and 4 bases from J, with 8 bases in between. The CDR3 spells CASSGQAGNTIYF. The CDR3 nucleotides are TGTGCCAGCAGTGGGCAAGCGGGAAACACCATATATTTT.

This clonotype was counted ten times or more. A much more abundant neighbour one base away suggests this may be a read error. V is TRBV20-1 and J is TRBJ2-1; 10 nucleotides align to TRBD2. This CDR3 comprises 14 residues. Germline CDR1 DFQATT, CDR2 SNEGSKA (reference sequence). Germline trimming cut 1 base from V and 12 bases from J; bases unmatched to any gene: 9. CDR3 coding DNA: TGCAGTGCTAGAGTCCTAGCGGGAGATCGCGCGCAGTTCTTC. It specifies CSARVLAGDRAQFF.

The rearrangement joins TRBV20-1 to TRBJ2-7; 9 bases line up with TRBD1. This CDR3 comprises 15 residues. From germline, CDR1 is DFQATT and CDR2 SNEGSKA (reference sequence). V trimming: 1 base; J trimming: 6 bases; junction bases outside the gene matches: 10. CDR3 nucleotides: TGCAGTGCTAGAGCCGACGGGACAGGGCAAAGCGAGCAGTACTTC. Protein sequence: CSARADGTGQSEQYF.

In its sample, this clonotype was seen many times. The CDR3 DNA reads TGTGCCAGCAGCTTAGGTCTAGCTAGCAATGAGCAGTTCTTC. It yields the protein CASSLGLASNEQFF. The chain employs TRBV11-3 and TRBJ2-1; tentative D call: TRBD2 (5 bases). This CDR3 has 14 amino acids. V lost 1 base and J lost 6, with 10 bases in between. Germline CDR1 and CDR2: SGHNT and YENEEA. The complete variable domain, with remaining parts taken from reference TRBV11-3 and TRBJ2-1, reads EAGVVQSPRYKIIEKKQPVAFWCNPISGHNTLYWYLQNLGQGPELLIRYENEEAVDDSQLPKDRFSAERLKGVDSTLKIQPAELGDSAVYLCASSLGLASNEQFFGPGTRLTVL.

This clonotype occurred once. The chain employs TRBV4-3 and TRBJ2-3; D could derive from TRBD1 or TRBD2 (5 bases each). This CDR3 spans 17 amino acids. Deletions cut 0 bases from V and 2 bases from J, with 15 bases between. CDR1 is LGHNA and CDR2 is YSLEER in the germline V gene. CDR3 nucleotide sequence: TGCGCCAGCAGCCAAGATGGGGGACGGTCGCTCACAGATACGCAGTATTTT. Translated: CASSQDGGRSLTDTQYF.

To note about this clonotype: Being one base from a much bigger clone, this may be a read error. The chain has TRBV28 and TRBJ1-1; D is unclear. Germline V gene lookup returns CDR1 MDHEN and CDR2 SYDVKM. The CDR3 is made up of 13 amino acids. The CDR3: CASRALISTEACF. The CDR3 nucleotides read TGTGCCAGCAGAGCCCTCATTAGCACTGAAGCTTGCTTT.

This clonotype appeared a few times. The chain couples TRBV9 to TRBJ1-2; no clear D gene. Trimming took 4 bases from V and 8 from J, leaving 12 bases between them. Germline lookup yields CDR1 SGDLS and CDR2 YYNGEE. This CDR3 has 12 residues. CDR3 in amino acids: CASSPLPGGYTF. CDR3 nucleotide sequence: TGTGCCAGCAGCCCACTCCCGGGGGGCTACACCTTC.

This clonotype appeared a single time. The V and J genes are TRBV6-1 and TRBJ2-1, with TRBD1 identical over 8 bases. Germline trimming cut 6 bases from V and 6 bases from J; bases unmatched to any gene: 4. Germline V CDR1 and CDR2: MNHNS, SASEGT. CDR3 length equals 13 residues. CDR3 coding DNA: TGTGCCAGCAGAACCGGGACAGGCAATGAGCAGTTCTTC. Translating it yields CASRTGTGNEQFF.

This clonotype is medium-sized by share. The chain has TRBV24-1 and TRBJ2-5; a weak D match, TRBD1 (5 bases). V dropped 4 bases and J dropped 3 bases, with 8 bases sitting between them. The CDR3 consists of 13 residues. The germline V gene has CDR1 KGHDR and CDR2 SFDVKD. Here the CDR3 reads CATSDAGKETQYF. The CDR3 DNA sequence: TGTGCCACCAGTGACGCAGGGAAAGAGACCCAGTACTTC.

Many counts were recorded for this clonotype. At one end, the junction sequence differs from germline, possibly due to a read error. The chain is built from TRBV20-1 and TRBJ2-5, with 8 bases lining up with TRBD2. The CDR3 has 14 amino acids. The germline V gene encodes CDR1 DFQATT and CDR2 SNEGSKA (reference sequence). DNA for the CDR3: TGCAGTGCTGATAGCGGGGCGATTCAAGAGACCCAGTGCTTC. It encodes CSADSGAIQETQCF.

Note on this clonotype: At one end the junction does not follow the germline gene, possibly because of a read error. V gene TRBV19 combines with J gene TRBJ1-1; TRBD1 matches 8 bases. The CDR3 has 13 residues. The germline CDR1 and CDR2 sequences are LNHDA and SQIVND (reference sequence). The CDR3 nucleotides read TGTGCCAGTAACAGGGGGGTGAACACTAAAGCTTCCTTT. Protein: CASNRGVNTKASF.

This clonotype was counted many times. The chain is built from TRBV6-1 and TRBJ2-7, with 7 bases lining up with TRBD1. The CDR3 contains 13 residues. With V trimmed by 3 bases and J by 6 bases, 5 bases remained unmatched. Germline V gene sequence: CDR1 MNHNS, CDR2 SASEGT. The CDR3 region has the DNA TGTGCCAGCAGTGAGGGACAGTTAGCCGAGCAGTACTTC. Its protein product is CASSEGQLAEQYF.

The genes are TRBV5-6 and TRBJ2-3; 10 bases fit TRBD2. CDR1 SGHDT and CDR2 YYEEEE come from the germline V gene. The CDR3 runs to 17 residues. J gave up 2 bases and V 0 bases, and 6 bases lay outside the gene matches. The CDR3 protein is CASSLVPSGRPTDTQYF. The CDR3 DNA reads as TGTGCCAGCAGCTTGGTACCTAGCGGGAGACCCACAGATACGCAGTATTTT. The full variable domain, its missing parts supplied by reference TRBV5-6 and TRBJ2-3, is DAGVTQSPTHLIKTRGQQVTLRCSPKSGHDTVSWYQQALGQGPQFIFQYYEEEERQRGNFPDRFSGHQFPNYSSELNVNALLLGDSALYLCASSLVPSGRPTDTQYFGPGTRLTVL.

The V call is TRBV7-9, the J call TRBJ2-1; D might be TRBD1 (5 bases). V dropped 5 bases and J dropped 8 bases, with 22 bases sitting between them. The CDR3 consists of 16 residues. Germline V gene data show CDR1 as SEHNR and CDR2 as FQNEAQ (reference sequence). CDR3 nucleotides: TGTGCCAGCAGCCTTTCTGGGCGCAGGGCTATGGATGAGCAGTTCTTC. This sequence encodes CASSLSGRRAMDEQFF.